Listed below are T cell receptor beta chains from one sample, sequenced in a study of response to subunit inactivated influenza vaccine. TCRdb redid the calling of the RT-PCR reads with MiXCR, one entry per CDR3 protein. This table holds 650,000 to 800,000 distinct CDR3 sequences, 14% found once. This material consisted of PBMCs from blood, taken 14 days before vaccination. The receptors originated from a man aged 50-59 years who received an inactivated influenza vaccine. CDR3s include the opening cysteine and the closing phenylalanine or tryptophan. Each record gives: clone size, J gene, V gene, D gene, CDR3 DNA, CDR3 protein. The D gene is left open where the match is weak. Not all rows give a size; the values are once, few, many and, for expanded clones, a class.

clone_size: few
j_call: TRBJ2-1
v_call: TRBV29-1
d_call: TRBD2
cdr3_nt: TGCAGCGTATACGGACTAGCGGGAGTACAGTTCTTC
cdr3_aa: CSVYGLAGVQFF

clone_size: -
j_call: TRBJ1-4
v_call: TRBV25-1
d_call: TRBD1
cdr3_nt: TGTGCCAGCAGTACCCCGACAGGGAATAATGAAAAACTGTTTTTT
cdr3_aa: CASSTPTGNNEKLFF

clone_size: -
j_call: TRBJ1-1
v_call: TRBV28
d_call: TRBD1
cdr3_nt: TGTGCCAGCAGTTTATCGTACGGGGACAGGTTTGGGGATAACACTGAAGCTTTCTTT
cdr3_aa: CASSLSYGDRFGDNTEAFF

clone_size: few
j_call: TRBJ2-5
v_call: TRBV20-1
d_call: TRBD1
cdr3_nt: TGCAGTGCTAGAGCGATTTCTAGTCGGACAGGGGGCCAAGAGACCCAGTACTTC
cdr3_aa: CSARAISSRTGGQETQYF

clone_size: few
j_call: TRBJ2-2
v_call: TRBV27
d_call: TRBD2
cdr3_nt: TGTGCCAGCAGTTTCCTACTAGCGCCGAACACCGGGGAGCTGTTTTTT
cdr3_aa: CASSFLLAPNTGELFF

clone_size: -
j_call: TRBJ2-1
v_call: TRBV29-1
d_call: TRBD2
cdr3_nt: TGCAGCGTCCAGGAGCGGGGGTATAATGAGCAGTTCTTC
cdr3_aa: CSVQERGYNEQFF

clone_size: few
j_call: TRBJ2-3
v_call: TRBV9
d_call: -
cdr3_nt: TGTGCCAGCACCCCGCGGGCAGGGGACACAGATACGCAGTATTTT
cdr3_aa: CASTPRAGDTDTQYF

clone_size: few
j_call: TRBJ2-1
v_call: TRBV5-5
d_call: TRBD2
cdr3_nt: TGTGCCAGCAGCCAGGGACTAGCGCCGCCCTACAATGAGCAGTTCTTC
cdr3_aa: CASSQGLAPPYNEQFF

clone_size: few
j_call: TRBJ2-1
v_call: TRBV20-1
d_call: -
cdr3_nt: TGCAGTGCCTTATCTATAGAGGGGCCCTTCGATGAGCAGTTCTTC
cdr3_aa: CSALSIEGPFDEQFF

clone_size: -
j_call: TRBJ2-3
v_call: TRBV7-9
d_call: TRBD2
cdr3_nt: TGTGCCAGCAGCCCCGCGACTAGCATGTTCGGAGATACGCAGTATTTT
cdr3_aa: CASSPATSMFGDTQYF

clone_size: few
j_call: TRBJ1-2
v_call: TRBV18
d_call: -
cdr3_nt: TGTGCCAGCTCACCACCGGACTTCCCGGGGTATGGCTACACCTTC
cdr3_aa: CASSPPDFPGYGYTF

clone_size: many
j_call: TRBJ2-7
v_call: TRBV20-1
d_call: TRBD2
cdr3_nt: TGCAGTCACGGGAGGCACCCTACGGGGGAGCAGTACTTC
cdr3_aa: CSHGRHPTGEQYF

clone_size: -
j_call: TRBJ1-5
v_call: TRBV15
d_call: -
cdr3_nt: TGTGCCACCAGCAGAGAAGGGAAAAACAATCAGCCCCAGCATTTT
cdr3_aa: CATSREGKNNQPQHF

clone_size: few
j_call: TRBJ1-1
v_call: TRBV7-6
d_call: -
cdr3_nt: TGTGCCAGCAGCTTAGCGGGAGGGTCTATTGAAGCTTTCTTT
cdr3_aa: CASSLAGGSIEAFF

clone_size: many
j_call: TRBJ2-3
v_call: TRBV3-1
d_call: -
cdr3_nt: TGTGCCAGCAGCCAAGACTCCTTGACAGATAGCACAGATACGCAGTATTTT
cdr3_aa: CASSQDSLTDSTDTQYF

clone_size: few
j_call: TRBJ2-3
v_call: TRBV20-1
d_call: -
cdr3_nt: TGCAGTGCTAGGGACTTCAGGGTACTCGCAGATACGCAGTATTTT
cdr3_aa: CSARDFRVLADTQYF

clone_size: few
j_call: TRBJ1-1
v_call: TRBV20-1
d_call: -
cdr3_nt: TGCAGTGCGGCACGTACAGGGTACACTGAAGCTTTCTTT
cdr3_aa: CSAARTGYTEAFF

clone_size: -
j_call: TRBJ2-7
v_call: TRBV30
d_call: -
cdr3_nt: TGTGCCTGGAGTGGAGGGAGGGGGAGCTCCTACGAGCAGTACTTC
cdr3_aa: CAWSGGRGSSYEQYF

clone_size: -
j_call: TRBJ2-4
v_call: TRBV5-6
d_call: -
cdr3_nt: TGTGCCAGCAGCTTACAGGGTAGGAAAAACATTCAGTACTTC
cdr3_aa: CASSLQGRKNIQYF